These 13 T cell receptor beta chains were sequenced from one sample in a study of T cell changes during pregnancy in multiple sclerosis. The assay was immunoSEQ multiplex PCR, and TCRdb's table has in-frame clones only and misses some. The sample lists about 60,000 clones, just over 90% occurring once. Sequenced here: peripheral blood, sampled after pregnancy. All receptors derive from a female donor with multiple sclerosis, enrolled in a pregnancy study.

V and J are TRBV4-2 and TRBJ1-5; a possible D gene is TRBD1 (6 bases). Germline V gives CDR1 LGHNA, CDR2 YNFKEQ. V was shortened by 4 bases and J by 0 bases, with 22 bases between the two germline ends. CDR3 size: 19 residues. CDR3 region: CASSRGGGRGRYSNQPQHF. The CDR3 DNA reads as TGTGCCAGCAGCCGAGGGGGGGGTAGAGGGAGGTATAGCAATCAGCCCCAGCATTTT.

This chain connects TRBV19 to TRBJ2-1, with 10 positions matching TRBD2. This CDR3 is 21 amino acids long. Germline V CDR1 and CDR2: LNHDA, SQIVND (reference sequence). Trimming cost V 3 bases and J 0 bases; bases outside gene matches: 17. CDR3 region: CASSMMSPWTSGETSYNEQFF. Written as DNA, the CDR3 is TGTGCCAGTAGTATGATGTCCCCCTGGACTAGCGGAGAAACCTCCTACAATGAGCAGTTCTTC.

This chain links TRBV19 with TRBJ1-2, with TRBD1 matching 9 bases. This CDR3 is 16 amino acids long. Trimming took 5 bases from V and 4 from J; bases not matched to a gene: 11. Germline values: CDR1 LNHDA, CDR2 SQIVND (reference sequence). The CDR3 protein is CASSSDRGSAVYGYTF. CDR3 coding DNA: TGTGCCAGTAGTTCCGACAGGGGGTCGGCTGTCTATGGCTACACCTTC. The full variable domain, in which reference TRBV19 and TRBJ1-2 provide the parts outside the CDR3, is DGGITQSPKYLFRKEGQNVTLSCEQNLNHDAMYWYRQDPGQGLRLIYYSQIVNDFQKGDIAEGYSVSREKKESFPLTVTSAQKNPTAFYLCASSSDRGSAVYGYTFGSGTRLTVV.

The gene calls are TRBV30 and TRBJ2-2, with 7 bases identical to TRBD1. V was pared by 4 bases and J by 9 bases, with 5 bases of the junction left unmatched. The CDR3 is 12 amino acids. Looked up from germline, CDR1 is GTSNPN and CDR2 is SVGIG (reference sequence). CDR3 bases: TGTGCCTGGACAGGGGGATCCCGGGAGCTGTTTTTT. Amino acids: CAWTGGSRELFF.

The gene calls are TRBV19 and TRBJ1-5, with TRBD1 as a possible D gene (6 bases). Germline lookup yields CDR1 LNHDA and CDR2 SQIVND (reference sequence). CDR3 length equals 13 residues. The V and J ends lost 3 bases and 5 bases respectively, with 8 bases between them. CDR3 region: CASSISGDQPQHF. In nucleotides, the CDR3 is TGTGCCAGTAGTATTTCAGGGGATCAGCCCCAGCATTTT.

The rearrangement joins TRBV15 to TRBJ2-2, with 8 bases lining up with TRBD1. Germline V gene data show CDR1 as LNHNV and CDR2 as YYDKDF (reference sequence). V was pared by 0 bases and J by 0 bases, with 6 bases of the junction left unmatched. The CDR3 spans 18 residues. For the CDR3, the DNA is TGTGCCACCAGCAGAGATGGGCAGGGGGCCGCGAACACCGGGGAGCTGTTTTTT. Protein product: CATSRDGQGAANTGELFF.

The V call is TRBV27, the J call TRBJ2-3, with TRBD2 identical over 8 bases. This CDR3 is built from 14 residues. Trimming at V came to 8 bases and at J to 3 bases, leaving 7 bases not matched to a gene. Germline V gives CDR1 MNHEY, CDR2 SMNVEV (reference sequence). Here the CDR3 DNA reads TGTGCCAGCCGAGGACTAGCACCTACAGATACGCAGTATTTT. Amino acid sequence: CASRGLAPTDTQYF.

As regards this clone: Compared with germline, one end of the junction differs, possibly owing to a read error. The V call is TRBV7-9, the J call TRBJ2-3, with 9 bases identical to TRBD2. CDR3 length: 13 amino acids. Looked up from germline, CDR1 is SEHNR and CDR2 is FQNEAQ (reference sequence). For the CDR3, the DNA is TGTGCCAGCAGCCAAACTCCGGGACTAGCAAGAAATTTT. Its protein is CASSQTPGLARNF.

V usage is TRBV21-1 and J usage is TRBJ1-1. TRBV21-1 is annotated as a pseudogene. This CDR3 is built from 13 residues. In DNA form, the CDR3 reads TGTGCCCGCCCGGGGGACGGCAACACTGAAGCTTTCTTT. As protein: CARPGDGNTEAFF.

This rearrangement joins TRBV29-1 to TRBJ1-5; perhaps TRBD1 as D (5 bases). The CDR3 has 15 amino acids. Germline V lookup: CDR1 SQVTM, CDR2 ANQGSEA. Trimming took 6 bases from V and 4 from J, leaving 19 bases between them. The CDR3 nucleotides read TGCAGCGTACTCCGGGGGGGACGGAATAATCAGCCCCAGCATTTT. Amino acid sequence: CSVLRGGRNNQPQHF.

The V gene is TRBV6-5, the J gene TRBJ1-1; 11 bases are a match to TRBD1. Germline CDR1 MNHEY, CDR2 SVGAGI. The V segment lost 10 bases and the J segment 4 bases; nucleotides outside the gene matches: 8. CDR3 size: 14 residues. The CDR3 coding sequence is TGTGCCACGGGACAGGGGGACTTAGGCACTGAAGCTTTCTTT. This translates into CATGQGDLGTEAFF.

In DNA, the CDR3 is TGTGCCAGTAGTAATGACAGGGGATTACGCAATGAGCAGTTCTTC. Its protein is CASSNDRGLRNEQFF. V usage is TRBV19 and J usage is TRBJ2-1; 8 nucleotides align to TRBD1. V was pared by 4 bases and J by 6 bases, with 8 bases of the junction left unmatched. The CDR3 totals 15 residues. Germline V gives CDR1 LNHDA, CDR2 SQIVND (reference sequence). Full variable domain (missing parts from reference TRBV19 and TRBJ2-1): DGGITQSPKYLFRKEGQNVTLSCEQNLNHDAMYWYRQDPGQGLRLIYYSQIVNDFQKGDIAEGYSVSREKKESFPLTVTSAQKNPTAFYLCASSNDRGLRNEQFFGPGTRLTVL.

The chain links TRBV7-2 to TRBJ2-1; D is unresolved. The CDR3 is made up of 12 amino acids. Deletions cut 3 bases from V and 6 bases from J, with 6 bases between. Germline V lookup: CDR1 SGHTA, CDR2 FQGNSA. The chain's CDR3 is CASSLSGNEQFF. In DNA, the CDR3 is TGTGCCAGCAGCTTGAGTGGCAATGAGCAGTTCTTC.